This TCR beta chain was recorded in a study of T cells in Graves' hyperthyroidism and ophthalmopathy. Study details: Peripheral blood was taken when the disease was first diagnosed, before any treatment began.

RNA transcripts yielded amplified TCR beta CDR3 regions. HTBI primers were employed in a first-round RT-PCR of the TCR CDR3. From the multiplex PCR reads, TCRdb called clonotypes with MiXCR, one entry per CDR3 protein. The data show hundreds of thousands of distinct CDR3 sequences, less than 25% seen once. This clonotype turned up a few times. Germline assignment: CDR1 LGHNA and CDR2 YNFKEQ. V gave up 5 bases and J gave up 8 bases; unmatched junction bases: 12. CDR3 length: 15 amino acids. Sequencing was done on a sample of blood. The receptor was isolated from a man aged 30-40 years with Graves' ophthalmopathy. This chain uses TRBV4-2 with TRBJ2-1; 7 bases fit TRBD2. CDR3 residues: CASSSRDYSPDEQFF. The CDR3 coding sequence is TGTGCCAGCAGCTCCCGGGACTACTCACCTGATGAGCAGTTCTTC.